The 20 T cell receptor beta chains listed next were all sequenced from one sample in a study of T-cell memory formation after mild COVID-19. One entry per CDR3 protein results from TCRdb running MiXCR on the 5' RACE reads. The sample carries about 270,000 distinct CDR3 sequences, about a sixth recorded once. Sequences were obtained from PBMCs or a T cell subset sorted from them (not recorded which). The receptors here all came from a man aged 18 to 29 who had mild COVID-19 (a few samples of this study predate the infection). Cell type and time point are not known.

This clonotype was found a few times. V usage is TRBV6-2 or TRBV6-3 and J usage is TRBJ2-7, with D maybe TRBD2 (6 bases). Germline CDR1 MNHEY, CDR2 SVGEGT. Trimming removed 2 bases at V and 0 bases at J, with 14 bases between. This CDR3 is built from 16 residues. CDR3 sequence (DNA): TGTGCCAGCAGTTACCGAGGCGGGGCGCGCTCCTACGAGCAGTACGTC. The encoded protein is CASSYRGGARSYEQYV.

The CDR3 sequence is CASGLALPGTGVSGANVLTF. The CDR3 DNA reads TGTGCTAGTGGTTTGGCACTCCCGGGGACAGGGGTCTCTGGGGCCAACGTCCTGACTTTC. The chain joins TRBV12-5 to TRBJ2-6; 10 bases fit TRBD1. The CDR3 has 20 residues. The germline gives CDR1 LGHNT, CDR2 FRNRAP. V gave up 1 base and J gave up 0 bases; unmatched junction bases: 9.

This chain links TRBV3-1 with TRBJ2-3; 8 nucleotides match TRBD1. The CDR3 loop spans 15 amino acids. Germline loops: CDR1 LGHDT, CDR2 YNNKEL (reference sequence). V lost 3 bases to trimming and J lost 3 bases; unmatched junction nucleotides: 5. This CDR3 is CASSHTGGKTDTQYF. The CDR3 DNA reads as TGTGCCAGCAGCCATACAGGGGGTAAGACAGATACGCAGTATTTT.

The chain joins TRBV15 to TRBJ1-2; D might be TRBD1 (6 bases). Germline V gene sequence: CDR1 LNHNV, CDR2 YYDKDF (reference sequence). Between the trimmed V and J ends, which lost 1 base and 7 bases, there was a span of 16 bases. The CDR3 contains 15 residues. CDR3: CATSRVSQGIRGYTF. CDR3 coding DNA: TGTGCCACCAGCAGAGTTTCCCAGGGGATCCGTGGCTACACCTTC.

This chain connects TRBV6-6 to TRBJ2-7; no clear D. Germline CDR1 and CDR2: MNHNY and SVGAGI (reference sequence). This CDR3 has 11 residues. V was shortened by 2 bases and J by 5 bases, with 4 bases between the two germline ends. The CDR3 protein is CASSYGDEQYV. The DNA for the CDR3 is TGTGCCAGCAGTTACGGGGACGAGCAGTACGTC.

The chain carries TRBV4-2 and TRBJ2-3; TRBD2 agrees at 10 bases. This CDR3 is 18 amino acids long. The germline gives CDR1 LGHNA, CDR2 YNFKEQ. With V trimmed by 0 bases and J by 2 bases, 8 bases remained unmatched. The CDR3, as DNA: TGTGCCAGCAGCCAAGATCGAGATGGGACTAGCGTCACAGATACGCAGTATTTT. Protein product: CASSQDRDGTSVTDTQYF.

V is TRBV6-6 and J is TRBJ2-3, with 8 bases aligning to TRBD1. Losses at the gene ends were 9 bases for V and 2 bases for J; bases not matched to a gene: 7. The CDR3 is 14 amino acids. CDR1 and CDR2 from the germline V gene are MNHNY and SVGAGI (reference sequence). The CDR3 bases are TGTGCCAGTATACAGGGGGTGGCCACAGATACGCAGTATTTT. Encoded protein: CASIQGVATDTQYF.

V usage is TRBV6-6 and J usage is TRBJ1-1, with no clear D. This CDR3 is built from 12 residues. Germline V gives CDR1 MNHNY, CDR2 SVGAGI (reference sequence). CDR3 loop: CPSSYSDTEAFF. The CDR3 region has the DNA TGTCCTAGCAGTTACTCCGACACTGAAGCTTTCTTT.

V and J are TRBV7-3 and TRBJ2-6; the match to TRBD1 covers 9 bases. CDR1 and CDR2 (germline): SGHTA, FQGTGA. With V trimmed by 3 bases and J by 1 base, 10 bases remained unmatched. CDR3 length: 19 residues. In nucleotides, the CDR3 is TGTGCCAGCAGCTTCACAGGGGGCGAAGGAAGATCTGGGGCCAACGTCCTGACTTTC. As protein: CASSFTGGEGRSGANVLTF.

This clonotype turned up a few times. V usage is TRBV6-5 and J usage is TRBJ1-5; D remains unclear. V was cut by 2 bases and J by 1 base, with 9 bases left in between. In germline, CDR1 is MNHEY, CDR2 SVGAGI. The CDR3 sequence is 15 residues long. CDR3 DNA sequence: TGTGCCAGCAGTTACAACCGTATGAGCAATCAGCCCCAGCATTTT. This codes for CASSYNRMSNQPQHF.

The CDR3 sequence is CSVEDSSTDTQYF. CDR3 DNA: TGCAGCGTTGAAGATTCTAGCACAGATACGCAGTATTTT. The chain combines TRBV29-1 with TRBJ2-3; no firm D call. Trimming left V 0 bases short and J 0 bases short, with 4 bases between. The CDR3 spans 13 residues. Germline V gives CDR1 SQVTM, CDR2 ANQGSEA.

The chain combines TRBV27 with TRBJ2-6; D remains ambiguous. This CDR3 is 13 amino acids long. V gave up 6 bases and J gave up 0 bases, with 3 bases separating them. Per the germline V gene, CDR1 is MNHEY and CDR2 is SMNVEV (reference sequence). CDR3 protein: CASRLSGANVLTF. The CDR3 DNA is TGTGCCAGCAGGCTCTCTGGGGCCAACGTCCTGACTTTC.

This clonotype was seen more than once but under ten times. The chain combines TRBV24-1 with TRBJ2-1, with 8 bases fitting TRBD2. V trimming: 7 bases; J trimming: 4 bases; junction bases outside the gene matches: 2. This CDR3 region has 13 residues. The germline CDR1 and CDR2 sequences are KGHDR and SFDVKD. CDR3 sequence: CATSGGAYNEQFF. Here the CDR3 DNA reads TGTGCCACCAGCGGGGGGGCTTACAATGAGCAGTTCTTC.

The rearrangement uses TRBV5-1 and TRBJ2-7; no definite D call. V was cut by 1 base and J by 0 bases, with 11 bases left in between. Germline loops: CDR1 SGHRS, CDR2 YFSETQ. The CDR3 totals 15 residues. The CDR3 here is CASSLHDGSSYEQYF. The DNA of the CDR3 is TGCGCCAGCAGCTTGCACGACGGCAGCTCCTACGAGCAGTACTTC.

The chain couples TRBV4-1 to TRBJ2-1, with 11 nucleotides matching TRBD2. Per the germline V gene, CDR1 is MGHRA and CDR2 is YSYEKL. The CDR3 has 17 residues. The ends lost 3 bases at V and 4 bases at J; junction bases unmatched: 8. The CDR3 here is CASSQAATSGAYNEQFF. The DNA of the CDR3 is TGCGCCAGCAGCCAGGCGGCGACTAGCGGGGCGTACAATGAGCAGTTCTTC.

This chain links TRBV28 with TRBJ2-4, with TRBD1 matching 8 bases. The V gene's germline CDR1 is MDHEN and CDR2 SYDVKM. V gave up 6 bases and J gave up 5 bases; unmatched junction bases: 6. The CDR3 is made up of 14 amino acids. The CDR3 loop reads CASSYGTGQNIQYF. CDR3 DNA sequence: TGTGCCAGCAGCTATGGGACAGGACAAAACATTCAGTACTTC. The whole variable domain, filled in from reference TRBV28 and TRBJ2-4, reads DVKVTQSSRYLVKRTGEKVFLECVQDMDHENMFWYRQDPGLGLRLIYFSYDVKMKEKGDIPEGYSVSREKKERFSLILESASTNQTSMYLCASSYGTGQNIQYFGAGTRLSVL.

The table lists this clonotype with a few counts. The chain joins TRBV28 to TRBJ2-5, with TRBD2 matching 8 bases. Germline V CDR1 and CDR2: MDHEN, SYDVKM. Trimming removed 8 bases from V and 7 bases from J; junction bases left unmatched: 15. CDR3 size: 15 residues. The CDR3 is CASGGGGGLGRTQYF. The CDR3 coding sequence is TGTGCCAGCGGAGGAGGCGGGGGGTTGGGTCGGACCCAGTACTTC.

This clonotype was found a few times. The V call is TRBV7-3, the J call TRBJ1-3; D perhaps matches TRBD1 (5 bases). The CDR3 is made up of 15 amino acids. Germline V gene lookup returns CDR1 SGHTA and CDR2 FQGTGA. Trimming removed 2 bases from V and 4 bases from J, with 12 bases in between. As DNA, the CDR3 is TGTGCCAGCAGCTTAGGGACCGCCGCGGGAAACACCATATATTTT. It yields the protein CASSLGTAAGNTIYF.

The rearrangement uses TRBV20-1 and TRBJ2-5; 9 nucleotides align to TRBD2. In germline, CDR1 is DFQATT, CDR2 SNEGSKA (reference sequence). The CDR3 extends over 15 amino acids. Trimming at V came to 0 bases and at J to 0 bases, leaving 2 bases not matched to a gene. CDR3 coding DNA: TGCAGTGCTAGAGAGGCTAGCGGGGACCAAGAGACCCAGTACTTC. It translates to CSAREASGDQETQYF.

The chain has TRBV30 and TRBJ2-5; D call uncertain. CDR3 size: 13 residues. V was pared by 8 bases and J by 2 bases, with 15 bases between. Per the germline V gene, CDR1 is GTSNPN and CDR2 is SVGIG (reference sequence). For the CDR3, the DNA is TGTGCCGGCCAACGACCAGTGCAAGAGACCCAGTACTTC. Its translation is CAGQRPVQETQYF. The variable domain in full, completed from reference TRBV30 and TRBJ2-5, reads SQTIHQWPATLVQPVGSPLSLECTVEGTSNPNLYWYRQAAGRGLQLLFYSVGIGQISSEVPQNLSASRPQDRQFILSSKKLLLSDSGFYLCAGQRPVQETQYFGPGTRLLVL.